The rows below give T cell receptor beta chains drawn from one sample of a study of blood T cells in healthy people across ages. TCRdb independently ran MiXCR on the 5' RACE reads; one entry per CDR3 protein. The sample has approximately 800,000 distinct CDR3 sequences, roughly 50% seen once. Sequenced: blood. Every receptor here comes from a man aged 35-49 years in good health. CDR3s include the opening cysteine and the closing phenylalanine or tryptophan. D genes are given only for firm matches. A row's size may be missing; if present it is once, few, many or a size class.

j_call clone_size v_call d_call cdr3_nt cdr3_aa
TRBJ2-7 . TRBV3-1 . TGTGCCAGCAGCCCGGCCGTGGGATCCCACTACGAGCAGTACTTC CASSPAVGSHYEQYF
TRBJ2-5 many TRBV7-2 . TGTGCCAGCAGCTGGAAATCTAGCGCAGAGACCCAGTACTTC CASSWKSSAETQYF
TRBJ2-7 few TRBV3-1 TRBD2 TGTGCCAGCAGCCAACCTATCCTTAGCGGGAGAGGAAACGAGCAGTACTTC CASSQPILSGRGNEQYF
TRBJ2-6 . TRBV25-1 . TGTGCCAGCACCAAGGGGACCTTTTCTGGGGCCAACGTCCTGACTTTC CASTKGTFSGANVLTF
TRBJ1-2 . TRBV12-3/TRBV12-4 . TGTGCCAGCAGTTGGGCGGATGGCTACACCTTC CASSWADGYTF
TRBJ2-2 . TRBV29-1 TRBD2 TGCAGCGTTGAGGGGACTAGCCGTACCGGGGAGCTGTTTTTT CSVEGTSRTGELFF
TRBJ2-3 . TRBV6-2/TRBV6-3 TRBD2 TGTGCCAGCAGTTACACCCTACTAGCGGGACTTGATATGAATACGCAGTATTTT CASSYTLLAGLDMNTQYF
TRBJ1-1 . TRBV3-1 . TGTGCCAGCAGCCGGGGGGGCAAGGATACTGAAGCTTTCTTT CASSRGGKDTEAFF
TRBJ1-1 . TRBV28 . TGTGCCAGCAGTTTAAACGCCTGGGGGTCAAGGAACACTGAAGCTTTCTTT CASSLNAWGSRNTEAFF
TRBJ1-4 once TRBV27 . TGTGCCAGCGGGGGGGCGGCGGGAGCAACTAATGAAAAACTGTTTTTT CASGGAAGATNEKLFF
TRBJ2-5 . TRBV5-1 TRBD2 TGCGCCAGCAGCTTGGGTGGTGGGCGACTAGCGGGAGGAGAGACCCAGTACTTC CASSLGGGRLAGGETQYF
TRBJ2-3 many TRBV20-1 TRBD1 TGCAGTGCTAGACCCGGACAGGGTGTAGTCACAGATACGCAGTATTTT CSARPGQGVVTDTQYF
TRBJ2-7 . TRBV30 TRBD1 TGTGCCTGGACCCCAGGGGGCAGCTCCTACGAGCAGTACTTC CAWTPGGSSYEQYF